This T cell receptor (beta chain) was obtained from a study of T cell responses to AZD1222 COVID-19 vaccine. As for this clone: Its target is not known.

The data were produced by immunoSEQ multiplex PCR, yet TCRdb's version contains in-frame clones alone and is incomplete. The repertoire holds some 100,000 clones, with roughly 91% as singletons. Trimming stripped 0 bases from V and 1 base from J, with 8 bases between. CDR3 length: 15 amino acids. Per the germline V gene, CDR1 is SGHDT and CDR2 is YYEEEE. Study observations and caveats: No day 14 peak samples; only post-peak repertoires were characterized.

Doses given second, at about 4 or about 12 weeks, were pooled. This chain links TRBV5-6 with TRBJ1-5; maybe TRBD1 (6 bases). Specimen: peripheral blood, collected 28 days after the second AZD1222 dose. This TCR derives from an adult who received the AZD1222 COVID-19 vaccine. The CDR3 spells CASSLEGGSNQPQHF. The CDR3 coding sequence is TGTGCCAGCAGCTTGGAGGGGGGGAGCAATCAGCCCCAGCATTTT.